Below are 8 T cell receptor beta chains sequenced from a single sample in a study of T cell responses to AZD1222 COVID-19 vaccine. Assay: immunoSEQ multiplex PCR; the TCRdb copy retains only in-frame clones and omits some. The data hold 120,000 or so clones, with less than 95% observed a single time. The starting material was peripheral blood, obtained on day 0 of MenACWY control vaccination. These receptors originate from an adult in good health.

This chain joins TRBV5-1 and TRBJ2-7; perhaps TRBD2 as D (6 bases). V shed 4 bases and J shed 2 bases, with 10 bases lying between them. Germline V lookup: CDR1 SGHRS, CDR2 YFSETQ. There are 13 residues in the CDR3. The CDR3 DNA follows: TGCGCCAGCAGCACCGGACTAACCTACGAGCAGTACTTC. Translated: CASSTGLTYEQYF.

This clone was picked up a small number of times. This chain connects TRBV6-2 or TRBV6-3 to TRBJ1-2, with D possibly being TRBD1 (5 bases). The V gene's germline CDR1 is MNHEY and CDR2 SVGEGT. V gave up 2 bases and J gave up 7 bases, with 14 bases separating them. The CDR3 loop spans 14 amino acids. This CDR3 reads CASSYAPEGLGYTF. CDR3 DNA sequence: TGTGCCAGCAGTTACGCCCCCGAGGGGCTTGGCTACACCTTC.

The chain has TRBV2 and TRBJ2-7; TRBD1 is a possible D gene (5 bases). V gave up 7 bases and J gave up 0 bases, with 19 bases separating them. The CDR3 contains 16 residues. The germline V gene encodes CDR1 SNHLY and CDR2 FYNNEI. In nucleotides, the CDR3 is TGTGCCAGCACTGATCGGCAGGGCTTTTCCTCCTACGAGCAGTACTTC. It specifies CASTDRQGFSSYEQYF. The full variable domain, its missing parts supplied by reference TRBV2 and TRBJ2-7, is EPEVTQTPSHQVTQMGQEVILRCVPISNHLYFYWYRQILGQKVEFLVSFYNNEISEKSEIFDDQFSVERPDGSNFTLKIRSTKLEDSAMYFCASTDRQGFSSYEQYFGPGTRLTVT.

The rearrangement joins TRBV11-2 to TRBJ2-7; TRBD2 is a possible D gene (6 bases). The CDR3 extends over 15 amino acids. The V end lost 8 bases, the J end lost 0 bases, and 17 bases lay between the germline ends. Germline values: CDR1 SGHAT, CDR2 FQNNGV. The CDR3 DNA sequence: TGTGCCAGCCGCCTGGAGCGGGCGGGCTCCTACGAGCAGTACTTC. This codes for CASRLERAGSYEQYF.

V is TRBV10-1 and J is TRBJ1-5, with D unresolved. CDR3 length: 11 residues. The germline V gene has CDR1 WNHNN and CDR2 SYGVQD (reference sequence). Trimming shortened V by 6 bases and J by 3 bases, and 3 bases separated the two germline ends. The CDR3 nucleotides are TGCGCCAGCAGGTACAATCAGCCCCAGCATTTT. This codes for CASRYNQPQHF.

The rearrangement joins TRBV30 to TRBJ2-2, with 11 bases that match TRBD1. The CDR3 loop spans 14 amino acids. Germline V gene data show CDR1 as GTSNPN and CDR2 as SVGIG (reference sequence). The junction had 4 bases not matched to a gene; V was cut back by 8 bases and J by 2 bases. CDR3 loop: CASWTGGNTGELFF. CDR3 coding DNA: TGTGCCAGTTGGACAGGGGGCAACACCGGGGAGCTGTTTTTT.

J is TRBJ1-2 and V is TRBV27; 8 bases are shared with TRBD1. This CDR3 is 18 amino acids long. The germline CDR1 and CDR2 sequences are MNHEY and SMNVEV (reference sequence). With 2 bases clipped from V and 2 bases from J, the junction kept 13 bases outside the gene matches. This CDR3 is CASSLKGRGLISNYGYTF. CDR3 DNA: TGTGCCAGCAGTTTAAAGGGCAGGGGGCTGATCTCCAACTATGGCTACACCTTC.

The V and J genes are TRBV5-6 and TRBJ2-2, with 12 bases that match TRBD1. The CDR3 totals 17 residues. CDR1 SGHDT and CDR2 YYEEEE come from the germline V gene. With 4 bases clipped from V and 6 bases from J, the junction kept 10 bases outside the gene matches. CDR3 sequence reads: CASSKSPGQGASGELFF. In nucleotides, the CDR3 is TGTGCCAGCAGCAAAAGTCCGGGACAGGGGGCGTCCGGGGAGCTGTTTTTT.